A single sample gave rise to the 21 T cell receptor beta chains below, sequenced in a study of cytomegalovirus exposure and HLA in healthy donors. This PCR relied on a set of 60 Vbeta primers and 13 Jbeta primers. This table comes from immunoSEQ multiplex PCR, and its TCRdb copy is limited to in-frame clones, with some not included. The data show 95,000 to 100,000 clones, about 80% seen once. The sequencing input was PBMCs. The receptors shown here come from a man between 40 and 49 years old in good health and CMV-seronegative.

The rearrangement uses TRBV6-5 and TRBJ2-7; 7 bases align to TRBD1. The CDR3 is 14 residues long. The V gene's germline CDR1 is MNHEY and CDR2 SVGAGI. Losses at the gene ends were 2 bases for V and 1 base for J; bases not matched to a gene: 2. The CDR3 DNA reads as TGTGCCAGCAGTTACGGGACAGAATCCTACGAGCAGTACTTC. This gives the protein CASSYGTESYEQYF.

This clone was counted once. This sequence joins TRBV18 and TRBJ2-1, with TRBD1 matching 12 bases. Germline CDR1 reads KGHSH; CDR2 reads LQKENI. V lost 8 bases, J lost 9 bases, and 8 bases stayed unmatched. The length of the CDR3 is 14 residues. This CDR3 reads CASRPGTGGGEQFF. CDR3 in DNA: TGTGCCAGCCGTCCCGGGACAGGGGGCGGTGAGCAGTTCTTC.

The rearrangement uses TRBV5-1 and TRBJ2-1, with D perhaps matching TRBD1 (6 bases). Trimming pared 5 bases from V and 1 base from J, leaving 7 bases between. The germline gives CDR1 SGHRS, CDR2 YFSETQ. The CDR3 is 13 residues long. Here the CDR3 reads CASRGQSYNEQFF. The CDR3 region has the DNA TGCGCCAGCAGGGGACAATCCTACAATGAGCAGTTCTTC. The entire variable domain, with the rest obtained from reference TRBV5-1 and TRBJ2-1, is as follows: KAGVTQTPRYLIKTRGQQVTLSCSPISGHRSVSWYQQTPGQGLQFLFEYFSETQRNKGNFPGRFSGRQFSNSRSEMNVSTLELGDSALYLCASRGQSYNEQFFGPGTRLTVL.

CDR3 loop: CASSQRVRGAYYGYTF. The CDR3 DNA reads TGCGCCAGCAGCCAGAGGGTCAGGGGCGCTTACTATGGCTACACCTTC. The rearrangement links TRBV4-1 to TRBJ1-2; tentatively, D is TRBD1 (6 bases). Per the germline V gene, CDR1 is MGHRA and CDR2 is YSYEKL. CDR3 size: 16 residues. V dropped 3 bases and J dropped 3 bases, with 17 bases sitting between them.

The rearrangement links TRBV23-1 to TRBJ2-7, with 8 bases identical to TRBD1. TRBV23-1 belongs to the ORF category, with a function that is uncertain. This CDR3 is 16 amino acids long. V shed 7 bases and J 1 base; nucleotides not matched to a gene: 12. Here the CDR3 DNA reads TGCGCCAGCAATGCCAACCGCAGGGGGCTGTCCTACGAGCAGTACTTC. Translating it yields CASNANRRGLSYEQYF.

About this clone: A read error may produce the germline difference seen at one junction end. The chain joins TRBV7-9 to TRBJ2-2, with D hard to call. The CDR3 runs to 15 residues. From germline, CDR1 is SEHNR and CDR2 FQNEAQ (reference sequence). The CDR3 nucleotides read TGTTCCAGCAGCTTAGCTGACACCCACACCGGGGAGCTGTTTTTT. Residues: CSSSLADTHTGELFF.

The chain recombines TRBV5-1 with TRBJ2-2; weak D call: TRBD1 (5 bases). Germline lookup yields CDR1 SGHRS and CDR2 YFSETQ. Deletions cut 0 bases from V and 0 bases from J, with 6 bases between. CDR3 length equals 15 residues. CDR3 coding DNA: TGCGCCAGCAGCTTGGACAGGCCGAACACCGGGGAGCTGTTTTTT. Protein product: CASSLDRPNTGELFF.

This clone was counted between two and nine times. CDR3 in amino acids: CASSGRGRQETQYF. CDR3 coding DNA: TGCGCCAGCAGTGGCAGGGGGCGGCAAGAGACCCAGTACTTC. The chain combines TRBV10-2 with TRBJ2-5, with 8 bases aligning to TRBD1. The V gene's germline CDR1 is WSHSY and CDR2 SAAADI. V trimming: 4 bases; J trimming: 2 bases; junction bases outside the gene matches: 3. The CDR3 totals 14 residues.

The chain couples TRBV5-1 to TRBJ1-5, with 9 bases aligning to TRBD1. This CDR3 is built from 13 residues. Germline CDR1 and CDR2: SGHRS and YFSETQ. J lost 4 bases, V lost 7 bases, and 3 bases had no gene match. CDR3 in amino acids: CASRQGENQPQHF. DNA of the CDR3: TGCGCCAGCCGACAGGGGGAGAATCAGCCCCAGCATTTT. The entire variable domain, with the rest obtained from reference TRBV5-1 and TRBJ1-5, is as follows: KAGVTQTPRYLIKTRGQQVTLSCSPISGHRSVSWYQQTPGQGLQFLFEYFSETQRNKGNFPGRFSGRQFSNSRSEMNVSTLELGDSALYLCASRQGENQPQHFGDGTRLSIL.

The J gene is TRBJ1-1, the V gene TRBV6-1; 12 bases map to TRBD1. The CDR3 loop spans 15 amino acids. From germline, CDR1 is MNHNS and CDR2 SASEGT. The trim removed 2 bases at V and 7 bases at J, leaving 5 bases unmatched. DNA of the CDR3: TGTGCCAGCAGTGAACGGGACAGGGGGCCGGGTGAAGCTTTCTTT. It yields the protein CASSERDRGPGEAFF.

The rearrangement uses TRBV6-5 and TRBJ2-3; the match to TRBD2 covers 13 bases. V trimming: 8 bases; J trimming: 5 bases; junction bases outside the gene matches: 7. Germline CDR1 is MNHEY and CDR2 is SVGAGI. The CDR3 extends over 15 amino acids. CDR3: CASQLAGGPRDTQYF. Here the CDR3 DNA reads TGTGCCAGCCAACTAGCGGGGGGGCCCCGAGATACGCAGTATTTT.

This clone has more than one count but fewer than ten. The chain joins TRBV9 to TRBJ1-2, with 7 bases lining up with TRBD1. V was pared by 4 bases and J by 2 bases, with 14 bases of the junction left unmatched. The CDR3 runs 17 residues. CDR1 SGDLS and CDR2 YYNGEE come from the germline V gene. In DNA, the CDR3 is TGTGCCAGCAGCTCAAACCCTAACAGGGGAGCGAACTATGGCTACACCTTC. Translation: CASSSNPNRGANYGYTF.

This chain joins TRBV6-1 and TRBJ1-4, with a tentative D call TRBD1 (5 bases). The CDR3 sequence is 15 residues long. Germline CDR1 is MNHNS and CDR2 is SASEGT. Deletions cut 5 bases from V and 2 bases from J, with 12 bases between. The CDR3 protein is CASSREAGTNEKLFF. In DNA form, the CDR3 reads TGTGCCAGCAGTCGAGAGGCAGGGACTAATGAAAAACTGTTTTTT.

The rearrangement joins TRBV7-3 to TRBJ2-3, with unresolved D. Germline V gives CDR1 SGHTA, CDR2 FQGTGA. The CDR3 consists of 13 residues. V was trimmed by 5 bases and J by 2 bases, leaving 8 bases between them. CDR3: CASSILNTDTQYF. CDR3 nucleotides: TGTGCCAGCAGCATCCTAAACACAGATACGCAGTATTTT.

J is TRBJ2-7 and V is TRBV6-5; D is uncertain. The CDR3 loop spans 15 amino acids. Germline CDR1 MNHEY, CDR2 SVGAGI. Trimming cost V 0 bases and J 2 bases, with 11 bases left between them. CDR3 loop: CASSYSSSGAYEQYF. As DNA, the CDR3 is TGTGCCAGCAGTTACTCCTCCTCCGGTGCCTACGAGCAGTACTTC.

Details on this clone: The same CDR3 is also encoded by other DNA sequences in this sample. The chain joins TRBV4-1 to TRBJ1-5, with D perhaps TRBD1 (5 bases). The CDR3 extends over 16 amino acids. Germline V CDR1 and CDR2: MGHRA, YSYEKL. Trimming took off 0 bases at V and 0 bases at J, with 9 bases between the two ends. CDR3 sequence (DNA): TGCGCCAGCAGCCAAGACTGGGACTATAGCAATCAGCCCCAGCATTTT. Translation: CASSQDWDYSNQPQHF.

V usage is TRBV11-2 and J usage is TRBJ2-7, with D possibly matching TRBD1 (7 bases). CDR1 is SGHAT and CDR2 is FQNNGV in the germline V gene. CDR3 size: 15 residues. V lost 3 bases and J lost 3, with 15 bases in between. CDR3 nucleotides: TGTGCCAGCAGCTTCAGCCAGGGGGGATTCTACGAGCAGTACTTC. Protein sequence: CASSFSQGGFYEQYF.

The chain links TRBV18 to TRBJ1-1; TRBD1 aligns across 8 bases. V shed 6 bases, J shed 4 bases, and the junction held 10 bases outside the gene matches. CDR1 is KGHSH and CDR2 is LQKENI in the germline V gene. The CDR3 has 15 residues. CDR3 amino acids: CASSLGQGGTTEAFF. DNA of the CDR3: TGTGCCAGCTCGCTAGGACAGGGCGGTACCACTGAAGCTTTCTTT.

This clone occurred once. As DNA, the CDR3 is TGTGCCAGCAGCTTAGGAGGCGGGGGGGCCCTAGAGACCCAGTACTTC. Protein: CASSLGGGGALETQYF. This sequence joins TRBV7-2 and TRBJ2-5, with 9 bases fitting TRBD2. This CDR3 contains 16 residues. Germline CDR1 is SGHTA and CDR2 is FQGNSA. With V trimmed by 1 base and J by 4 bases, 7 bases remained unmatched.

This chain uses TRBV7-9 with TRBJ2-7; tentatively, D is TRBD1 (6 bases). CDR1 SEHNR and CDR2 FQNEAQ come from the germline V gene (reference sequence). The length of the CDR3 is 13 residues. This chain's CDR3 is CSSSLGQNYEQYV. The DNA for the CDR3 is TGTTCCAGCAGCTTAGGACAGAACTACGAGCAGTACGTC.

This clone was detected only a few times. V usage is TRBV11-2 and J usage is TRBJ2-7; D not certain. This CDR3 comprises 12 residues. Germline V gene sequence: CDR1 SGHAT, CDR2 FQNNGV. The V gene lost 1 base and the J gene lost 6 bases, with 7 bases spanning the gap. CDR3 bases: TGTGCCAGCAGCTTAGTTGAGGTCGAGCAGTACGTC. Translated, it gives CASSLVEVEQYV.